This TCR beta chain emerged from a study of identical twins. Study-level points and caveats: For cord blood, abundant beta clonotypes had fewer insertions, unlike memory repertoires, which showed none.

This clonotype was seen only a few times. The antigen is not known. Via MiXCR, TCRdb re-called the 5' RACE reads, giving one row per CDR3 protein. The data contain around 500,000 distinct CDR3 sequences, more than 13% of them singletons. The data also belong to a second study, concerning yellow fever vaccine responses in identical twins.

This TCR derives from a young woman in good health. Sample: CD4+ T cells sorted from blood.

CDR3 sequence: CASSLWGLAGGTGELFF. In nucleotides, the CDR3 is TGTGCCAGCAGCTTATGGGGACTAGCGGGCGGAACCGGGGAGCTGTTTTTT. The gene calls are TRBV7-2 and TRBJ2-2; the match to TRBD2 covers 12 bases. This CDR3 is built from 17 residues. In germline, CDR1 is SGHTA, CDR2 FQGNSA. V was pared by 2 bases and J by 5 bases, with 6 bases of the junction left unmatched.